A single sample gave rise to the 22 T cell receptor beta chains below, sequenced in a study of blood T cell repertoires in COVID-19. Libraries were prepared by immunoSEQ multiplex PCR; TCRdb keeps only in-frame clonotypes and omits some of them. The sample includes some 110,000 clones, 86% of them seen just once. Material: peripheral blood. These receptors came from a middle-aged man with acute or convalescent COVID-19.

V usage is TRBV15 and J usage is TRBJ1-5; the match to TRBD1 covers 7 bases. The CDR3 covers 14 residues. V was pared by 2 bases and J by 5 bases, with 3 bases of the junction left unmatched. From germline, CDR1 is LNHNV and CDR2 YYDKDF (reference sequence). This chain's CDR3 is CATSRPDRYQPQHF. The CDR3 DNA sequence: TGTGCCACCAGCAGACCGGACAGGTATCAGCCCCAGCATTTT.

CDR3 in amino acids: CASSPRLAGGYSSTDTQYF. In nucleotides, the CDR3 is TGTGCCAGCAGTCCGCGACTAGCGGGGGGCTACTCTAGCACAGATACGCAGTATTTT. V and J are TRBV27 and TRBJ2-3; 13 bases map to TRBD2. CDR1 is MNHEY and CDR2 is SMNVEV in the germline V gene (reference sequence). The CDR3 spans 19 residues. The J segment lost 0 bases and the V segment lost 5 bases, leaving 11 bases of the junction unmatched.

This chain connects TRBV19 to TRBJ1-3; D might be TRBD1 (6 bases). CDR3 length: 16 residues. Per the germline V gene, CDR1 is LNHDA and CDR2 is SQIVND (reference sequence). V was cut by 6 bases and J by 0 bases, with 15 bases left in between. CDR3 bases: TGTGCCAGTAGGAGAAAGGACAGAGCCTCTGGAAACACCATATATTTT. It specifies CASRRKDRASGNTIYF.

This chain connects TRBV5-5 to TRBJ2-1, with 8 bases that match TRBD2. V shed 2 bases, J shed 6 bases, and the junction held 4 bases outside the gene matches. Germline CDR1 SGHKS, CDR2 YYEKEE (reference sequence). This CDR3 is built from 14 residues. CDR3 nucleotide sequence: TGTGCCAGCAGCTTTGTGGCGGGAGGCAATGAGCAGTTCTTC. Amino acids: CASSFVAGGNEQFF.

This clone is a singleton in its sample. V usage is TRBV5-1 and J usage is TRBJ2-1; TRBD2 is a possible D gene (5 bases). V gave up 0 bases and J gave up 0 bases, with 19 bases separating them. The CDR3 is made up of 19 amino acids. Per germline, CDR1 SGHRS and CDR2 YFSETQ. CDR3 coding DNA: TGCGCCAGCAGCTTGGCCCGGACGGGGATATACAGCTCCTACAATGAGCAGTTCTTC. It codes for CASSLARTGIYSSYNEQFF.

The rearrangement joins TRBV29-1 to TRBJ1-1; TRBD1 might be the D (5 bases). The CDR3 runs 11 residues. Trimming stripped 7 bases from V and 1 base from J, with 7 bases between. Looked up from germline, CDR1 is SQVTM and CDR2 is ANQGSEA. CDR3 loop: CSAQENTEAFF. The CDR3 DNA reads TGCAGCGCACAGGAGAACACTGAAGCTTTCTTT.

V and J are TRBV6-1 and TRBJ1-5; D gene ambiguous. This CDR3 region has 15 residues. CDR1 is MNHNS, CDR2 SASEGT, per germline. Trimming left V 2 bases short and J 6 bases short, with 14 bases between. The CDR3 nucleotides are TGTGCCAGCAGTGAATCGGGGAGACAAGCTCAGCCCCAGCATTTT. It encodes CASSESGRQAQPQHF.

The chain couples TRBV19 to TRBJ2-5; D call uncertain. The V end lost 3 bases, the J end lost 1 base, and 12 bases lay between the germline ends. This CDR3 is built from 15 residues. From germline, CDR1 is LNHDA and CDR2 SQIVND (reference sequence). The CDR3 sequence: CASSISAAFQETQYF. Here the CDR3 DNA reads TGTGCCAGTAGTATCAGCGCGGCGTTCCAAGAGACCCAGTACTTC.

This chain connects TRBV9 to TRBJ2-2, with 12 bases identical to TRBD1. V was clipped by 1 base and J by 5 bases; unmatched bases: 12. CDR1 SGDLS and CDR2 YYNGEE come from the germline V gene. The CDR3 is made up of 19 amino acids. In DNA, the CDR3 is TGTGCCAGCAGCGTAACCCCGGGACAGGGGGCTCGAGGAACCGGGGAGCTGTTTTTT. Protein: CASSVTPGQGARGTGELFF.

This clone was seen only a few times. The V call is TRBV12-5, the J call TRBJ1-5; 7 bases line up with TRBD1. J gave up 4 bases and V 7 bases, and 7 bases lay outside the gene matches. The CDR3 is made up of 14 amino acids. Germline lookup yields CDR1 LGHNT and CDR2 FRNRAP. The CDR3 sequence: CASADGQANQPQHF. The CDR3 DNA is TGTGCTAGTGCCGATGGACAGGCGAATCAGCCCCAGCATTTT.

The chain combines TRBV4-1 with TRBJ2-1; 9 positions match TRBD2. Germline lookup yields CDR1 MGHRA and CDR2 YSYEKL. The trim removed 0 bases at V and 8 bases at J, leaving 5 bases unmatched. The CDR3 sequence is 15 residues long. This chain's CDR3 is CASSQEASGADEQFF. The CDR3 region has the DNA TGCGCCAGCAGCCAAGAGGCTAGCGGGGCGGATGAGCAGTTCTTC.

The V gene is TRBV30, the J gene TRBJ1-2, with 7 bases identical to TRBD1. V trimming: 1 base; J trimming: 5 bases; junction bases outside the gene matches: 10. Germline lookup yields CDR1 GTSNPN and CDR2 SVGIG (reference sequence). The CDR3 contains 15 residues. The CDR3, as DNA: TGTGCCTGGAGTGAAAGACAGGGTAATATTTATGGCTACACCTTC. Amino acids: CAWSERQGNIYGYTF.

The CDR3 bases are TGCGCCAGCAGCCCAACAGCGGGGGTAAGCACAGATACGCAGTATTTT. It codes for CASSPTAGVSTDTQYF. This sequence joins TRBV5-1 and TRBJ2-3, with 8 positions matching TRBD2. V trimming: 4 bases; J trimming: 0 bases; junction bases outside the gene matches: 7. Germline lookup yields CDR1 SGHRS and CDR2 YFSETQ. The CDR3 runs 16 residues. Supplemented by reference TRBV5-1 and TRBJ2-3, the full variable domain reads KAGVTQTPRYLIKTRGQQVTLSCSPISGHRSVSWYQQTPGQGLQFLFEYFSETQRNKGNFPGRFSGRQFSNSRSEMNVSTLELGDSALYLCASSPTAGVSTDTQYFGPGTRLTVL.

The CDR3 reads CASASGTAITEAFF. In DNA form, the CDR3 reads TGTGCTAGTGCCTCTGGGACAGCAATCACTGAAGCTTTCTTT. The genes are TRBV12-5 and TRBJ1-1; 7 bases line up with TRBD1. The length of the CDR3 is 14 residues. Germline V gives CDR1 LGHNT, CDR2 FRNRAP. V trimming: 7 bases; J trimming: 4 bases; junction bases outside the gene matches: 9.

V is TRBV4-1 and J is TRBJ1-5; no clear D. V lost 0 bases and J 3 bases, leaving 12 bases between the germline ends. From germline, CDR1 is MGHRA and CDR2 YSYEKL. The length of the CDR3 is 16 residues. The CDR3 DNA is TGCGCCAGCAGCCAAGATCCGCCGGGAACCAATCAGCCCCAGCATTTT. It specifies CASSQDPPGTNQPQHF.

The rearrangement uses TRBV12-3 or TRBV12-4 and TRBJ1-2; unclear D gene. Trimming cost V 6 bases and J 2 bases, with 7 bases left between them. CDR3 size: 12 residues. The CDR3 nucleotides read TGTGCCAGCAGGGGCGGGAACTATGGCTACACCTTC. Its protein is CASRGGNYGYTF.

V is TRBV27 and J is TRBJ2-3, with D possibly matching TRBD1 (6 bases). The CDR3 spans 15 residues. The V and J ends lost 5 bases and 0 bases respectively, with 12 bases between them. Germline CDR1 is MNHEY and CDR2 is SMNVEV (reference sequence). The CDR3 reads CASSLRQASTDTQYF. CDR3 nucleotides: TGTGCCAGCAGTCTTCGACAGGCAAGCACAGATACGCAGTATTTT.

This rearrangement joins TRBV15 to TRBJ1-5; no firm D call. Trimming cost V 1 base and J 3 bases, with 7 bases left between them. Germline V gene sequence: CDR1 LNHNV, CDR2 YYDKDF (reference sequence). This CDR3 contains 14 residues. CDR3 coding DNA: TGTGCCACCAGCAGAGGTGGAGCCAATCAGCCCCAGCATTTT. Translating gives CATSRGGANQPQHF.

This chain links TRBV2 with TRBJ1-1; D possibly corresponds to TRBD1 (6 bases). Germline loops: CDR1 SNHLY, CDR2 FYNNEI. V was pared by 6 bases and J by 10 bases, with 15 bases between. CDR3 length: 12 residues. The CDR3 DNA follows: TGTGCCAGCAGCGTTAGGGGGACCCCAGCTTTCTTT. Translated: CASSVRGTPAFF.

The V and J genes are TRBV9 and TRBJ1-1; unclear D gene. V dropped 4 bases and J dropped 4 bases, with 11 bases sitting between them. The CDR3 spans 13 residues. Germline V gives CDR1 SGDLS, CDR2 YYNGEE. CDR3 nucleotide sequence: TGTGCCAGCAGCACAGCACAATTCACTGAAGCTTTCTTT. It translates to CASSTAQFTEAFF.

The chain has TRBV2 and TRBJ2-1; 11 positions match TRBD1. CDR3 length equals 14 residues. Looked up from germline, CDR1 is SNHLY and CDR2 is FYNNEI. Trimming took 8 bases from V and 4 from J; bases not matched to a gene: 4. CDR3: CASAGTGGYNEQFF. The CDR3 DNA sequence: TGTGCCAGCGCAGGGACAGGGGGTTACAATGAGCAGTTCTTC.

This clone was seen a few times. In nucleotides, the CDR3 is TGTGCCAGTAGTATAGCCCCTGAGGGAGGGACCCATAGGCCCCAGCATTTT. As protein: CASSIAPEGGTHRPQHF. The J gene is TRBJ1-5, the V gene TRBV19; TRBD1 is a possible D gene (5 bases). This CDR3 comprises 17 residues. Germline V gene lookup returns CDR1 LNHDA and CDR2 SQIVND (reference sequence). With 1 base removed from V and 9 bases from J, the gap between germline ends came to 22 bases.